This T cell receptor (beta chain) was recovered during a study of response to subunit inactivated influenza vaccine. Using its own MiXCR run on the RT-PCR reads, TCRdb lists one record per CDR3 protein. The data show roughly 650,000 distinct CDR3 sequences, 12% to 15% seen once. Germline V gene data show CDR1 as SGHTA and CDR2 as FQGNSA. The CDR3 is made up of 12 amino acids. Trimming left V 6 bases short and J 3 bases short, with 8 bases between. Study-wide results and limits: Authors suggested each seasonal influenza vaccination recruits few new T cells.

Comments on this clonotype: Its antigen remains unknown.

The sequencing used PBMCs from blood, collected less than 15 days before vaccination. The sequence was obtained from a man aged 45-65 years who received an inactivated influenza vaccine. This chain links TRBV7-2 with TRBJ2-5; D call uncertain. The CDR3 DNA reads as TGTGCCAGCAGGCATTCAAAAGAGACCCAGTACTTC. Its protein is CASRHSKETQYF.